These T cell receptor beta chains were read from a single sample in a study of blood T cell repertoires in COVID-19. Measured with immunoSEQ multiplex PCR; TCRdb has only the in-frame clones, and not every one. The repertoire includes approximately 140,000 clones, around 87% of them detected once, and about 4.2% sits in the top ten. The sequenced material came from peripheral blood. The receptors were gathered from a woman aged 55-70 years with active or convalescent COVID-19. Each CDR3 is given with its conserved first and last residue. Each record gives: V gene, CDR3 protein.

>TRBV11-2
CASSFLRNTEAFF
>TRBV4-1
CASSHHSLRGGLDQPQHF
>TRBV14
CASSQSGGYGYTF
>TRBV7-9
CASSGGLLGELFF
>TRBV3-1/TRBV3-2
CASSQGLAVANEQFF
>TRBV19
CASTSVSGNTEAFF
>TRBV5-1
CASSLYQGGYTF
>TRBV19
CASSMGGGRSYEQYF
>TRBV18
CASSLGTQGTEAFF
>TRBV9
CASSASGTGILTGANVLTF
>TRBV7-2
CASSLVNGQPQHF
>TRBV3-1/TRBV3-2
CASSQDKGQRQYNSPLHF
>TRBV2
CASSDSAYNSPLHF
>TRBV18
CASSGQGLNTGELFF
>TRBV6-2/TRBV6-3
CASSRTWGGGQETQYF
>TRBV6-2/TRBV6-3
CASSTGISGNTIYF
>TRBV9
CASSVQGADTQYF
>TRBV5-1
CASSVTGTDNEKLFF
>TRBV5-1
CASSFHQGANTGELFF
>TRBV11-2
CASSQTGGMYTEAFF
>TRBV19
CASMGQGNTEAFF
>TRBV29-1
CSVDSGMNTEAFF
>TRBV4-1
CASSLSGGGADTQYF
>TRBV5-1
CASSLAGTGRYNEQFF
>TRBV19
CASSRSAASTNEKLFF
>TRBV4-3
CASSQDLAGGYEQYF
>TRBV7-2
CASSTLGTSNQPQHF